The 13 T cell receptor beta chains presented below share a single source sample, sequenced in a study of blood T cell repertoires in COVID-19. TCRdb's copy holds only in-frame clones and misses some; the assay was immunoSEQ multiplex PCR. This sample has approximately 300,000 clones, with around 82% found just once. Sequenced sample: peripheral blood. Receptor source: a person aged 70 to 85 with COVID-19, enrolled during active disease.

The chain couples TRBV28 to TRBJ1-6, with D perhaps TRBD1 (5 bases). The CDR3 has 14 amino acids. The germline gives CDR1 MDHEN, CDR2 SYDVKM. Between the trimmed V and J ends, which lost 6 bases and 10 bases, there was a span of 16 bases. The CDR3 nucleotides read TGTGCCAGCAGCCGCCGGGGGGTAGGATCACCCCTCCACTTT. Translated, it gives CASSRRGVGSPLHF.

The chain carries TRBV29-1 and TRBJ2-7; D possibly corresponds to TRBD2 (5 bases). V dropped 6 bases and J dropped 6 bases, with 18 bases sitting between them. The CDR3 spans 13 residues. Germline loops: CDR1 SQVTM, CDR2 ANQGSEA. CDR3 bases: TGCAGCGTCCACGGACCGGGGTTGGGCGAGCAGTACTTC. Translated: CSVHGPGLGEQYF.

This sequence joins TRBV28 and TRBJ1-6, with a tentative D call TRBD1 (5 bases). The V gene lost 7 bases and the J gene lost 7 bases, with 17 bases spanning the gap. The CDR3 extends over 15 amino acids. Germline V gene sequence: CDR1 MDHEN, CDR2 SYDVKM. CDR3 sequence reads: CASNQFRAGNSPLHF. CDR3 bases: TGTGCCAGCAACCAGTTTCGAGCAGGGAATTCACCCCTCCACTTT.

CDR3 loop: CASRPWGQTTNTEAFF. The CDR3 DNA is TGTGCCAGTAGACCATGGGGACAGACGACCAACACTGAAGCTTTCTTT. The chain employs TRBV19 and TRBJ1-1, with 7 nucleotides matching TRBD1. The CDR3 length is 16 residues. Germline CDR1 reads LNHDA; CDR2 reads SQIVND (reference sequence). V lost 6 bases, J lost 2 bases, and 12 bases stayed unmatched.

The rearrangement uses TRBV28 and TRBJ2-2; a possible D gene is TRBD1 (6 bases). The V gene's germline CDR1 is MDHEN and CDR2 SYDVKM. V shed 11 bases and J shed 9 bases, with 16 bases lying between them. This CDR3 comprises 12 residues. CDR3 sequence: CAGSAGGRELFF. CDR3 in DNA: TGTGCCGGGTCTGCTGGGGGCCGGGAGCTGTTTTTT.

The V gene is TRBV7-9, the J gene TRBJ1-6; no reliable D call. Germline V gene sequence: CDR1 SEHNR, CDR2 FQNEAQ (reference sequence). The CDR3 spans 12 residues. Trimming left V 5 bases short and J 8 bases short, with 7 bases between. The CDR3 bases are TGTGCCAGCAGCCGACAAGATTCACCCCTCCACTTT. Encoded protein: CASSRQDSPLHF.

The chain carries TRBV12-3 or TRBV12-4 and TRBJ2-2, with D unresolved. This CDR3 is built from 12 residues. V lost 6 bases and J lost 4, with 6 bases in between. The CDR3 nucleotides are TGTGCCAGCAGCGCCGGCACCGGGGAGCTGTTTTTT. Its translation is CASSAGTGELFF.

J is TRBJ2-1 and V is TRBV7-2; tentative D call: TRBD2 (6 bases). The CDR3 has 15 residues. Deletions cut 5 bases from V and 6 bases from J, with 17 bases between. Germline loops: CDR1 SGHTA, CDR2 FQGNSA. The CDR3 nucleotides read TGTGCCAGCAGCCCGAGGGACTTGTGGGGCAATGAGCAGTTCTTC. It translates to CASSPRDLWGNEQFF.

This chain uses TRBV19 with TRBJ2-5, with 8 bases identical to TRBD1. V lost 5 bases, J lost 4 bases, and 9 bases stayed unmatched. Germline values: CDR1 LNHDA, CDR2 SQIVND (reference sequence). The CDR3 has 15 amino acids. CDR3 region: CASSFSPTGGETQYF. The CDR3, as DNA: TGTGCCAGTAGTTTTTCCCCCACAGGGGGAGAGACCCAGTACTTC.

This rearrangement joins TRBV5-1 to TRBJ1-5, with no clear D. Between the trimmed V and J ends, which lost 0 bases and 5 bases, there was a span of 9 bases. CDR1 and CDR2 from the germline V gene are SGHRS and YFSETQ. The CDR3 is 14 amino acids. The CDR3 reads CASSLDGADQPQHF. CDR3 nucleotide sequence: TGCGCCAGCAGCTTGGACGGAGCTGATCAGCCCCAGCATTTT.

This clone showed up just once. The chain couples TRBV19 to TRBJ2-1, with a possible D match to TRBD2 (5 bases). The CDR3 extends over 16 amino acids. Germline-derived CDR1 and CDR2 are LNHDA and SQIVND (reference sequence). Trimming removed 1 base from V and 3 bases from J, with 13 bases in between. The CDR3 DNA sequence: TGTGCCAGTAGTATAGCTCGGCGGGTTGTCTACAATGAGCAGTTCTTC. This translates into CASSIARRVVYNEQFF.

The rearrangement uses TRBV2 and TRBJ1-1; D is unclear. The CDR3 runs to 13 residues. V was cut by 8 bases and J by 0 bases, with 10 bases left in between. Germline CDR1 SNHLY, CDR2 FYNNEI. The CDR3 DNA reads TGTGCCAGCCTCGAGGTCATGAACACTGAAGCTTTCTTT. Its translation is CASLEVMNTEAFF.

J is TRBJ2-1 and V is TRBV6-2 or TRBV6-3, with a possible D match to TRBD1 (6 bases). Germline CDR1 MNHEY, CDR2 SVGEGT. The CDR3 covers 14 residues. V gave up 5 bases and J gave up 6 bases, with 14 bases separating them. The CDR3, as DNA: TGTGCCAGCAGTACCTCGACAGGTTTCAATGAGCAGTTCTTC. This codes for CASSTSTGFNEQFF.